This TCR beta chain emerged from a study of cytomegalovirus exposure and HLA in healthy donors. Study details: Out of about 190 million T cells, an earlier analysis found fewer than 140 million unique TCR beta sequences in total. Findings and limits, study-wide: The records held CMV serostatus as the only immune exposure information. Common viral pathogens (according to a later analysis) appeared linked to several of the most significant clusters.

Per the germline V gene, CDR1 is LNHNV and CDR2 is YYDKDF (reference sequence). This CDR3 spans 12 amino acids. V was cut by 0 bases and J by 8 bases, with 5 bases left in between. With respect to this clone: Antigen specificity is unknown.

60 Vbeta and 13 Jbeta primers were used in PCR. Profiled with immunoSEQ multiplex PCR; TCRdb holds only in-frame clones, not every one. In the table there are roughly 140,000 clones, about four fifths of which are singletons. The chain employs TRBV15 and TRBJ2-1; D not certain. The source is a male donor in good health and CMV-seronegative. Input material: PBMCs. CDR3 coding DNA: TGTGCCACCAGCAGAGACAGCGATGAGCAGTTCTTC. Amino acids: CATSRDSDEQFF.